This T cell receptor beta chain is from a study of blood T cells in healthy people across ages. Donors each provided roughly 11 milliliters of peripheral blood. Total RNA was isolated from each sample in quantities of at least 6 micrograms. In regard to this clonotype: Its specificity is not known.

Broader study findings: More naive CD4+ cells and higher diversity marked long-lived donors relative to aged donors.

A sample-barcoded 5' primer and a J-beta primer mix were used in a second PCR of roughly 7 to 11 cycles. TCRdb processed the 5' RACE reads anew with MiXCR; each CDR3 protein has one entry. The top ten clones hold around 0.7% of a sample with around 990,000 distinct CDR3 sequences, 20% to 25% of them seen once. Germline V gene lookup returns CDR1 MDHEN and CDR2 SYDVKM. J lost 1 base, V lost 4 bases, and 7 bases had no gene match. The CDR3 has 17 residues. These data also featured in a second study, about T cells of mothers and their children.

The receptor was derived from a girl aged 2 to 10 in good health. The V and J genes are TRBV28 and TRBJ2-3, with 11 nucleotides matching TRBD1. The source material was blood. The CDR3 nucleotides are TGTGCCAGCAGTTCACTGGGGACAGGGGGGGGCACAGATACGCAGTATTTT. The encoded protein is CASSSLGTGGGTDTQYF.